This TCR beta chain appears in the sequencing data of a study of blood T cell repertoires in COVID-19. Trimming took 6 bases from V and 0 from J, leaving 12 bases between them. CDR3 size: 15 residues. Per germline, CDR1 MNHEY and CDR2 SVGEGT. Authors' analysis steps: From reference gene primer amplification, estimates of nucleated cell counts were derived. Data came from immunoSEQ multiplex PCR; TCRdb stores just in-frame clones and leaves some out. That table is the source of V, J and clone size, and D and trimming were worked out from the DNA. The data contain 270,000 or so clones, 85% to 90% of them singletons.

The genes are TRBV6-2 or TRBV6-3 and TRBJ1-3, with a possible D match to TRBD1 (5 bases). The sample consisted of peripheral blood. This receptor was obtained from a woman aged 30 to 39 with COVID-19, enrolled during active disease. CDR3: CASSDDSYSGNTIYF. Written as DNA, the CDR3 is TGTGCCAGCAGCGATGACAGTTACTCTGGAAACACCATATATTTT.